This TCR beta chain was retrieved from a study of human T cells and chemical hapten exposure. The time point was: patch test 1, 2 weeks after DPC sensitization. Treatment noted: therapeutic diphenylcyclopropenone sensitization with weekly scalp DPC. RNA extraction used unfractionated whole blood as the source of total RNA. MiXCR, applied by TCRdb to the RACE reads, yields one record per CDR3 protein. Of roughly 52,000 distinct CDR3 sequences detected, about 10% appear once; the ten largest clones hold less than 2%. Trimming removed 0 bases from V and 0 bases from J, with 15 bases in between. Germline CDR1 LNHNV, CDR2 YYDKDF (reference sequence). The CDR3 runs 17 residues. This clonotype was observed at least ten times.

This specimen consisted of whole blood, obtained in connection with sensitization to the hapten diphenylcyclopropenone (DPC). This receptor was obtained from a woman aged 40 to 55 with alopecia areata. Some clones in this sample may be carry-over from other donors' samples. The chain is built from TRBV15 and TRBJ2-7; possibly TRBD2 for D (5 bases). The DNA of the CDR3 is TGTGCCACCAGCAGAGATCGGGTAGCGAGTCTCTCCTACGAGCAGTACTTC. Translated: CATSRDRVASLSYEQYF.